This T cell receptor (beta chain) was documented in a study of T-cell memory formation after mild COVID-19. TCR alpha and TCR beta cDNA libraries carrying sample barcodes and UMIs came from 5'RACE with constant-segment primers. MiXCR was run by TCRdb on the 5' RACE reads, yielding one entry per CDR3 protein. This sample has some 65,000 distinct CDR3 sequences; around 17% occur once, and the top ten carry 25% to 35%. The CDR3 sequence is 12 residues long. Trimming left V 2 bases short and J 8 bases short, with 8 bases between. The germline CDR1 and CDR2 sequences are SGHRS and YFSETQ. The V gene is TRBV5-1, the J gene TRBJ2-1, with D perhaps matching TRBD2 (6 bases). The sequenced sample was PBMCs or a T cell subset sorted from them (not recorded which). The receptor was isolated from an adult woman who had mild COVID-19 (a few samples of this study predate the infection). Cell type and time point are not known. The CDR3 is CASSFWGDEQFF. In DNA form, the CDR3 reads TGCGCCAGCAGCTTTTGGGGGGATGAGCAGTTCTTC.